Sequencing of this T cell receptor (beta chain) was carried out in a study of blood T cell repertoires in COVID-19. The table came from immunoSEQ multiplex PCR; TCRdb's copy has only in-frame clones and leaves some out. The profile covers approximately 290,000 clones, with approximately 83% appearing a single time and 4.3% taken by the ten largest. Germline V gene lookup returns CDR1 SGHRS and CDR2 YFSETQ. This CDR3 is 14 amino acids long. The V gene end was trimmed by 4 bases and the J gene end by 4 bases; junction bases not matched to a gene: 6. Sequencing was performed on PBMCs or T cells enriched from blood (not recorded which). V gene TRBV5-1 combines with J gene TRBJ2-7; 9 positions match TRBD2. This TCR came from a woman in her 30s who had recovered from COVID-19. The CDR3 reads CASSGGLAGYEQYF. The CDR3 nucleotides read TGCGCCAGCAGCGGGGGACTAGCTGGGTACGAGCAGTACTTC.